This T cell receptor beta chain was identified during a study of shared clonotypes between healthy human individuals. Some clones are missing from TCRdb's copy, which holds only in-frame ones; the method was immunoSEQ multiplex PCR. This table holds about 2 million clones, 85% to 95% found once. V was clipped by 1 base and J by 0 bases; unmatched bases: 2. In germline, CDR1 is LGHNT, CDR2 FRNRAP. This CDR3 spans 16 amino acids. The chain employs TRBV12-5 and TRBJ2-7; TRBD2 agrees at 11 bases. This clonotype was sampled from a man between 18 and 29 years old in good health. The specimen was naive CD4+ T cells sorted from blood. Subset in this sample: CD45RA+ positively selected. CDR3 sequence: CASGLETSGGSYEQYF. CDR3 DNA: TGTGCTAGTGGTTTGGAAACTAGCGGGGGCTCCTACGAGCAGTACTTC.